This record concerns one TCR beta chain sequence. Data came from immunoSEQ multiplex PCR; TCRdb stores just in-frame clones and leaves some out. The data contain 13,000 or so clones, 67% of them singletons. The data were obtained in a study of OX40 agonist ivuxolimab in advanced cancers. Trimming removed 5 bases from V and 10 bases from J, with 11 bases in between. Germline CDR1 reads LNHDA; CDR2 reads SQIVND (reference sequence). The CDR3 runs 11 residues. The sample here was CD4+ or CD8+ T cells sorted from blood, taken in a trial of the OX40 agonist ivuxolimab. This sequence was found in an adult with an advanced solid tumor such as melanoma, head and neck, liver or kidney cancer. The chain uses TRBV19 and TRBJ1-2, with D hard to call. In nucleotides, the CDR3 is TGTGCCAGTAGTTTGACGGTTTTCTACACCTTC. Its protein is CASSLTVFYTF.